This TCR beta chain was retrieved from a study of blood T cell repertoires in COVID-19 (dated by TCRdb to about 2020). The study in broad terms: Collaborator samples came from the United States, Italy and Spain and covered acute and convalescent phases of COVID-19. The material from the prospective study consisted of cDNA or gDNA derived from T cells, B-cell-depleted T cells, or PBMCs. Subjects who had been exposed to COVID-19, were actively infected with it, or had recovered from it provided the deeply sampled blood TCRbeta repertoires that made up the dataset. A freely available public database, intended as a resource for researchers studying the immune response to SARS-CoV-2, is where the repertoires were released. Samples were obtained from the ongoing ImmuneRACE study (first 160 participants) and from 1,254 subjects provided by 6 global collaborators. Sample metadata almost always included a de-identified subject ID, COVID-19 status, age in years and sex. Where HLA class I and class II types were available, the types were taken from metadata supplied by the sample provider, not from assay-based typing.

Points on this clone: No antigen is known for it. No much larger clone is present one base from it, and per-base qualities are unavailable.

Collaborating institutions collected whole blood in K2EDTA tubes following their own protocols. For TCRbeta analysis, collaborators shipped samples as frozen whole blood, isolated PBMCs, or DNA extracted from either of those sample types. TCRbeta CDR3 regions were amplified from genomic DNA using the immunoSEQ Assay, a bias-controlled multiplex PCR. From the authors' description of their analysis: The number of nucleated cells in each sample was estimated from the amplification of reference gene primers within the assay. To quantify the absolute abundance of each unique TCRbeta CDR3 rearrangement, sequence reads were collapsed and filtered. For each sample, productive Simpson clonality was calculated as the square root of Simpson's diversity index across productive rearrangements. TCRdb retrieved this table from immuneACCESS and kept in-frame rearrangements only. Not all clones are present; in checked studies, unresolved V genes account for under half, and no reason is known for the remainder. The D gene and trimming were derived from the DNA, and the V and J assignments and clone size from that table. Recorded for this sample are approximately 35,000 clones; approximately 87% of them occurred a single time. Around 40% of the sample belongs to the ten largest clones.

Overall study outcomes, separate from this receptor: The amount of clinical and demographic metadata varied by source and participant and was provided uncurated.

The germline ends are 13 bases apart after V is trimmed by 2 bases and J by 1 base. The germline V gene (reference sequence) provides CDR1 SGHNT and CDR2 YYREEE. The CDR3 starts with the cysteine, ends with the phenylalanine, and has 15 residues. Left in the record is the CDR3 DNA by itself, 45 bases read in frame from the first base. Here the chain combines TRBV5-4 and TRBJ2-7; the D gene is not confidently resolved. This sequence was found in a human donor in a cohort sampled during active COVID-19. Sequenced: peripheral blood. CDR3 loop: CASSFRSRSSYEQYF. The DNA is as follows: TGTGCCAGCAGCTTCCGTTCGCGGAGTTCCTACGAGCAGTACTTC.